These 25 T cell receptor beta chains were all obtained from the same sample, sequenced in a study of T cell repertoires in ileal Crohn's disease. Only in-frame clones appear in the TCRdb table, and some are missing; sequencing was by immunoSEQ multiplex PCR. The sample has under 600 clones; about 80% are singletons. Sequencing was performed on ileal tissue. The source of these receptors is an adult with Crohn's disease.

This chain links TRBV19 with TRBJ2-7, with D tentatively TRBD1 (5 bases). The CDR3 is 13 residues long. Germline V gene sequence: CDR1 LNHDA, CDR2 SQIVND (reference sequence). With 5 bases removed from V and 4 bases from J, the gap between germline ends came to 12 bases. This CDR3 is CASSPGPVYEQYF. In DNA, the CDR3 is TGTGCCAGTAGTCCAGGGCCTGTGTACGAGCAGTACTTC.

This rearrangement joins TRBV7-9 to TRBJ1-2; D not resolved. The CDR3 totals 12 residues. V dropped 7 bases and J dropped 8 bases, with 14 bases sitting between them. Germline values: CDR1 SEHNR, CDR2 FQNEAQ (reference sequence). The CDR3 here is CASTQQNGGYTF. CDR3 in DNA: TGTGCCAGCACGCAACAGAATGGGGGCTACACCTTC.

The chain joins TRBV15 to TRBJ2-5; possibly TRBD2 for D (6 bases). Germline loops: CDR1 LNHNV, CDR2 YYDKDF (reference sequence). V was pared by 0 bases and J by 5 bases, with 16 bases between. This CDR3 region has 16 residues. The CDR3 DNA is TGTGCCACCAGCAGAGATCGATTGGGGGGAGCGGAGACCCAGTACTTC. Translating it yields CATSRDRLGGAETQYF.

CDR3 sequence reads: CATQGGETQYF. Here the CDR3 DNA reads TGTGCCACCCAGGGGGGTGAGACCCAGTACTTC. This chain connects TRBV6-6 to TRBJ2-5; the D gene is possibly TRBD1 (7 bases). The CDR3 extends over 11 amino acids. Looked up from germline, CDR1 is MNHNY and CDR2 is SVGAGI (reference sequence). Trimming cost V 10 bases and J 5 bases, with 11 bases left between them.

The chain links TRBV11-2 to TRBJ2-7, with D possibly TRBD2 on 6 matching bases. Germline loops: CDR1 SGHAT, CDR2 FQNNGV. The CDR3 covers 12 residues. The CDR3 sequence: CASGGLPEENNV. The CDR3 DNA reads as TGTGCCAGCGGCGGACTACCCGAAGAGAATAACGTC.

The V and J genes are TRBV7-9 and TRBJ1-2; 8 bases are shared with TRBD1. Trimming removed 5 bases from V and 4 bases from J; junction bases left unmatched: 6. CDR1 is SEHNR, CDR2 FQNEAQ, per germline (reference sequence). This CDR3 spans 14 amino acids. The CDR3 sequence is CASSAKTGAYGYTF. CDR3 nucleotide sequence: TGTGCCAGCAGCGCAAAGACAGGGGCCTATGGCTACACCTTC.

J is TRBJ2-7 and V is TRBV4-2, with D perhaps matching TRBD2 (5 bases). V was trimmed by 4 bases and J by 3 bases, leaving 10 bases between them. CDR1 and CDR2 (germline): LGHNA, YNFKEQ. The length of the CDR3 is 13 residues. In nucleotides, the CDR3 is TGTGCCAGCAGCCCCTTCCGGGACTACGAGCAGTACTTC. Protein product: CASSPFRDYEQYF.

The chain links TRBV4-1 to TRBJ2-7, with D possibly matching TRBD1 (5 bases). The CDR3 spans 16 residues. Deletions cut 0 bases from V and 2 bases from J, with 14 bases between. Germline V gives CDR1 MGHRA, CDR2 YSYEKL. Here the CDR3 DNA reads TGCGCCAGCAGCCAAGAGAGAGGCAGGGTAGCCTACGAGCAGTACTTC. This sequence encodes CASSQERGRVAYEQYF.

This clone was counted a few times. The rearrangement links TRBV29-1 to TRBJ2-3, with TRBD2 identical over 9 bases. The CDR3 sequence is 16 residues long. The germline V gene has CDR1 SQVTM and CDR2 ANQGSEA. V lost 0 bases to trimming and J lost 2 bases; unmatched junction nucleotides: 6. This CDR3 reads CSVEDSLAGTTDTQYF. The CDR3 bases are TGCAGCGTTGAAGATTCACTAGCGGGCACCACAGATACGCAGTATTTT.

The CDR3 DNA follows: TGCAGCGCCCGCGGGACTACCACAGATACGCAGTATTTT. Translating gives CSARGTTTDTQYF. The chain has TRBV29-1 and TRBJ2-3; 7 bases line up with TRBD2. Germline V lookup: CDR1 SQVTM, CDR2 ANQGSEA. The V segment lost 7 bases and the J segment 2 bases; nucleotides outside the gene matches: 6. The CDR3 runs 13 residues.

This chain uses TRBV19 with TRBJ1-1, with D unresolved. Germline-derived CDR1 and CDR2 are LNHDA and SQIVND (reference sequence). Trimming pared 2 bases from V and 2 bases from J, leaving 12 bases between. This CDR3 has 15 amino acids. The CDR3: CASSIPSRGNTEAFF. In DNA, the CDR3 is TGTGCCAGTAGTATACCATCACGGGGTAACACTGAAGCTTTCTTT.

The chain joins TRBV12-5 to TRBJ2-1, with D unresolved. V lost 1 base, J lost 10 bases, and 11 bases lay in between. The CDR3 runs to 13 residues. Germline V gene lookup returns CDR1 LGHNT and CDR2 FRNRAP. The CDR3 sequence: CASGLGGLREQFF. DNA for the CDR3: TGTGCTAGTGGTTTGGGAGGTCTGCGCGAGCAGTTCTTC.

The chain combines TRBV2 with TRBJ2-7; no reliable D call. This CDR3 comprises 10 residues. Trimming removed 4 bases at V and 6 bases at J, with 4 bases between. CDR1 and CDR2 (germline): SNHLY, FYNNEI. CDR3 region: CASSVSEQYF. The CDR3 coding sequence is TGTGCCAGCAGTGTCTCCGAGCAGTACTTC.

The V and J genes are TRBV7-3 and TRBJ2-3; weak D call: TRBD2 (6 bases). The germline CDR1 and CDR2 sequences are SGHTA and FQGTGA. CDR3 length: 14 residues. V gave up 3 bases and J gave up 4 bases, with 11 bases separating them. The CDR3 DNA reads as TGTGCCAGCAGCTTTGACCCTAGCGCAGATACGCAGTATTTT. This encodes CASSFDPSADTQYF.

The rearrangement links TRBV4-2 to TRBJ1-4, with 8 bases lining up with TRBD1. Germline V gene sequence: CDR1 LGHNA, CDR2 YNFKEQ. The J segment lost 0 bases and the V segment lost 1 base, leaving 1 base of the junction unmatched. The CDR3 covers 16 residues. The DNA of the CDR3 is TGTGCCAGCAGCCAAGGGACAGGGTCAACTAATGAAAAACTGTTTTTT. Amino acids: CASSQGTGSTNEKLFF.

The gene calls are TRBV2 and TRBJ2-6, with a weak D call TRBD1 (6 bases). In germline, CDR1 is SNHLY, CDR2 FYNNEI. The ends were cut back, 4 bases at V and 0 bases at J, with 13 bases in the middle. The CDR3 totals 17 residues. CDR3 residues: CASSGTGIPSGANVLTF. DNA for the CDR3: TGTGCCAGCAGTGGAACAGGGATACCCTCTGGGGCCAACGTCCTGACTTTC. Filled out from reference TRBV2 and TRBJ2-6, the complete variable domain reads EPEVTQTPSHQVTQMGQEVILRCVPISNHLYFYWYRQILGQKVEFLVSFYNNEISEKSEIFDDQFSVERPDGSNFTLKIRSTKLEDSAMYFCASSGTGIPSGANVLTFGAGSRLTVL.

The J gene is TRBJ2-1, the V gene TRBV19; 8 nucleotides match TRBD1. This CDR3 comprises 14 residues. CDR1 is LNHDA, CDR2 SQIVND, per germline (reference sequence). V was pared by 5 bases and J by 6 bases, with 6 bases of the junction left unmatched. CDR3 loop: CASSVIQGGNEQFF. Written as DNA, the CDR3 is TGTGCCAGTAGTGTCATACAGGGGGGCAATGAGCAGTTCTTC.

J is TRBJ2-7 and V is TRBV6-1; 8 bases are a match to TRBD2. V lost 2 bases to trimming and J lost 5 bases; unmatched junction nucleotides: 8. CDR3 size: 15 residues. The V gene's germline CDR1 is MNHNS and CDR2 SASEGT. The CDR3 protein is CASSEQSGGPHEQYV. DNA of the CDR3: TGTGCCAGCAGTGAACAATCGGGGGGGCCCCACGAGCAGTACGTC.

The gene calls are TRBV18 and TRBJ2-6, with D hard to call. The CDR3 sequence is 16 residues long. Germline CDR1 is KGHSH and CDR2 is LQKENI. Trimming stripped 3 bases from V and 5 bases from J, with 14 bases between. DNA for the CDR3: TGTGCCAGCTCACCGGGCGAGAGTGATTGGGCCAACGTCCTGACTTTC. Its translation is CASSPGESDWANVLTF.

This chain connects TRBV6-1 to TRBJ2-7; TRBD2 is a possible D gene (6 bases). The germline V gene has CDR1 MNHNS and CDR2 SASEGT. The CDR3 sequence is 13 residues long. The ends were cut back, 0 bases at V and 6 bases at J, with 9 bases in the middle. Here the CDR3 DNA reads TGTGCCAGCAGTGAAGCGAGCGGGTTCGAGCAGTACGTC. It codes for CASSEASGFEQYV.

CDR3 protein: CATIPGRGNSGNTIYF. The CDR3 nucleotides read TGTGCCACGATCCCGGGAAGGGGGAACTCTGGAAACACCATATATTTT. The chain combines TRBV10-3 with TRBJ1-3, with a tentative D call TRBD1 (6 bases). The V and J ends lost 10 bases and 0 bases respectively, with 19 bases between them. The CDR3 totals 16 residues. Germline lookup yields CDR1 ENHRY and CDR2 SYGVKD.

This clone was counted a few times. The genes are TRBV6-5 and TRBJ2-5; TRBD2 might be the D (5 bases). CDR1 and CDR2 (germline): MNHEY, SVGAGI. The CDR3 has 15 amino acids. Trimming pared 2 bases from V and 4 bases from J, leaving 14 bases between. CDR3 loop: CASSYLLGSGETQYF. In DNA form, the CDR3 reads TGTGCCAGCAGTTACCTACTAGGATCTGGAGAGACCCAGTACTTC.

This chain's CDR3 is CASSPIAGGRTDTQYF. CDR3 DNA: TGTGCCAGCAGCCCCATAGCGGGGGGGCGCACAGATACGCAGTATTTT. The chain combines TRBV7-3 with TRBJ2-3, with 11 nucleotides matching TRBD2. This CDR3 region has 16 residues. Germline V gene data show CDR1 as SGHTA and CDR2 as FQGTGA. The trim removed 5 bases at V and 1 base at J, leaving 5 bases unmatched.

The chain joins TRBV5-6 to TRBJ1-5; possible D gene TRBD1, 5 bases. The length of the CDR3 is 17 residues. Germline V CDR1 and CDR2: SGHDT, YYEEEE. V was shortened by 0 bases and J by 0 bases, with 13 bases between the two germline ends. CDR3 in amino acids: CASSLAGGDYSNQPQHF. CDR3 bases: TGTGCCAGCAGCTTGGCCGGAGGGGATTATAGCAATCAGCCCCAGCATTTT. Full variable domain (outside the CDR3, taken from reference TRBV5-6 and TRBJ1-5): DAGVTQSPTHLIKTRGQQVTLRCSPKSGHDTVSWYQQALGQGPQFIFQYYEEEERQRGNFPDRFSGHQFPNYSSELNVNALLLGDSALYLCASSLAGGDYSNQPQHFGDGTRLSIL.

V usage is TRBV10-1 and J usage is TRBJ2-3, with 14 bases that match TRBD2. The CDR3 consists of 18 residues. Germline CDR1 and CDR2: WNHNN and SYGVQD (reference sequence). The V segment lost 6 bases and the J segment 4 bases; nucleotides outside the gene matches: 12. CDR3 protein: CASRTLRTSGGTADTQYF. DNA of the CDR3: TGCGCCAGCAGGACACTAAGGACTAGCGGGGGGACCGCAGATACGCAGTATTTT.